This section outlines one TCR beta chain sequence together with its context. The antigen is undetermined. The treatment denotes: around 19 received Ad26.COV2.S at low or high dose, single or two shots; about five received placebo; per-sample allocation not given. Material that was analyzed had been drawn on day 63 after the first vaccine or placebo injection. In Boston, the donor was an adult between 18-55 years of age. Profiling relied on immunoSEQ multiplex PCR, and the TCRdb table lists in-frame clones only, not all of them. The sample records around 300,000 clones, less than 90% being singletons. From germline, CDR1 is MDHEN and CDR2 SYDVKM. The CDR3 extends over 13 amino acids. Trimming removed 8 bases from V and 7 bases from J, with 15 bases in between. This record belongs to a study of Ad26.COV2.S vaccination and SARS-CoV-2 variants. For the study at large: COV1001, an Ad26.COV2.S trial, supplied this vaccine-arm donor. Findings and caveats of the study: Marked by substantial breadth, spike-specific CD8+ and CD4+ T cell responses were reportedly seen after vaccination.

The sequences come from peripheral blood, collected in a trial of Ad26.COV2.S vaccine versus placebo. This rearrangement joins TRBV28 to TRBJ2-1; D is perhaps TRBD2 (6 bases). This sequence originates from a person between 18 and 65 years old who received the Ad26.COV2.S COVID-19 vaccine or a placebo. The CDR3 loop is CASPGEVRNEQFF. CDR3 sequence (DNA): TGTGCCAGCCCGGGAGAGGTACGGAATGAGCAGTTCTTC.